These 6 T cell receptor beta chains were all obtained from the same sample, sequenced in a study of blood T cell repertoires in COVID-19. The repertoire was sequenced with immunoSEQ multiplex PCR; TCRdb's copy has only in-frame clones and lacks some. The sample includes 180,000 or so clones, about 78% of them seen just once. The material sequenced was peripheral blood. These TCRs come from a woman between 45 and 65 years old with active or convalescent COVID-19.

The chain carries TRBV7-9 and TRBJ2-5; possibly TRBD1 for D (6 bases). CDR3 length: 15 residues. Trimming took 4 bases from V and 3 from J, leaving 15 bases between them. The V gene's germline CDR1 is SEHNR and CDR2 FQNEAQ (reference sequence). The CDR3 sequence: CASSYQGYSKETQYF. CDR3 sequence (DNA): TGTGCCAGCAGCTACCAGGGGTATTCTAAAGAGACCCAGTACTTC.

The gene calls are TRBV7-2 and TRBJ1-2; 7 bases align to TRBD1. The CDR3 totals 14 residues. V was pared by 6 bases and J by 0 bases, with 4 bases of the junction left unmatched. Germline V CDR1 and CDR2: SGHTA, FQGNSA. DNA for the CDR3: TGTGCCAGCAGGGCCGGGACAGCTAACTATGGCTACACCTTC. It codes for CASRAGTANYGYTF.

The chain joins TRBV4-2 to TRBJ2-1; 8 bases are shared with TRBD2. V shed 0 bases, J shed 10 bases, and the junction held 8 bases outside the gene matches. CDR3 length: 15 amino acids. Germline assignment: CDR1 LGHNA and CDR2 YNFKEQ. The CDR3 coding sequence is TGTGCCAGCAGCCAAGACAGACTAGCGCGAGAAGAGCAGTTCTTC. This codes for CASSQDRLAREEQFF.

The genes are TRBV12-5 and TRBJ2-1; 8 bases match TRBD2. After removal of 5 bases from V and 0 bases from J, the junction contained 6 bases not matched to a gene. The CDR3 covers 16 residues. Germline loops: CDR1 LGHNT, CDR2 FRNRAP. This CDR3 reads CASGKTAGASYNEQFF. DNA of the CDR3: TGTGCTAGTGGTAAGACAGCGGGAGCCTCCTACAATGAGCAGTTCTTC. Combining the CDR3 with reference TRBV12-5 and TRBJ2-1 gives the whole variable domain DARVTQTPRHKVTEMGQEVTMRCQPILGHNTVFWYRQTMMQGLELLAYFRNRAPLDDSGMPKDRFSAEMPDATLATLKIQPSEPRDSAVYFCASGKTAGASYNEQFFGPGTRLTVL.

The chain uses TRBV30 and TRBJ2-5; TRBD1 matches 7 bases. The germline V gene has CDR1 GTSNPN and CDR2 SVGIG (reference sequence). The junction had 14 bases not matched to a gene; V was cut back by 2 bases and J by 5 bases. This CDR3 region has 16 residues. The CDR3 reads CAWSLGRQGWGETQYF. The CDR3 region has the DNA TGTGCCTGGAGTTTGGGCAGACAGGGATGGGGGGAGACCCAGTACTTC.

The chain couples TRBV11-3 to TRBJ2-7; 14 bases are a match to TRBD2. CDR1 is SGHNT and CDR2 is YENEEA in the germline V gene. V lost 0 bases and J lost 3; bases outside the gene matches: 7. The CDR3 sequence is 18 residues long. This CDR3 reads CASSLEGLAGEEGYEQYF. CDR3 in DNA: TGTGCCAGCAGCTTAGAGGGACTAGCGGGAGAAGAAGGCTACGAGCAGTACTTC.